The 8 T cell receptor beta chains below were found in one sample sequenced in a study of STAT3 mutations in large granular lymphocyte leukemia. Regarding the study as a whole: In T-cell large granular lymphocyte leukemia, about half of patients showed multiple immunodominant subclonotypes.

Clones were sequenced by immunoSEQ multiplex PCR, and TCRdb holds only the in-frame ones, with some missing. The sample yields over 30,000 clones, about 88% seen once. Which antigens these TCRs recognize remains unknown. Sequencing used PBMCs. The receptors stem from a human donor with T large granular lymphocyte leukemia. Some clones in this sample may be carry-over from other donors' samples.

This clone was seen once. The chain links TRBV18 to TRBJ1-5; maybe TRBD1 (5 bases). The CDR3 length is 15 residues. Germline V CDR1 and CDR2: KGHSH, LQKENI. Trimming left V 2 bases short and J 5 bases short, with 13 bases between. The CDR3 is CASSPMRGGDQPQHF. DNA of the CDR3: TGTGCCAGCTCACCAATGAGGGGTGGGGATCAGCCCCAGCATTTT.

This clone came up a few times. J is TRBJ1-1 and V is TRBV5-5; the match to TRBD1 covers 8 bases. J was trimmed by 3 bases and V by 5 bases; bases with no gene match: 6. The CDR3 spans 14 residues. Per the germline V gene, CDR1 is SGHKS and CDR2 is YYEKEE (reference sequence). As DNA, the CDR3 is TGTGCCAGCAGACGGACAGGGAGGGACACTGAAGCTTTCTTT. Translation: CASRRTGRDTEAFF.

The chain has TRBV10-2 and TRBJ2-7; D unclear. In germline, CDR1 is WSHSY, CDR2 SAAADI. Trimming took 6 bases from V and 3 from J, leaving 9 bases between them. The CDR3 contains 12 residues. CDR3 residues: CASSSSGYEQYV. In nucleotides, the CDR3 is TGCGCCAGCAGCTCGAGTGGCTACGAGCAGTACGTC.

The genes are TRBV30 and TRBJ2-5; the match to TRBD2 covers 10 bases. Germline CDR1 and CDR2: GTSNPN and SVGIG (reference sequence). CDR3 length: 15 residues. The J segment lost 1 base and the V segment lost 5 bases, leaving 7 bases of the junction unmatched. The CDR3 here is CAWGILAGIQETQYF. The CDR3 bases are TGTGCCTGGGGCATACTAGCGGGGATCCAAGAGACCCAGTACTTC.

This chain connects TRBV5-1 to TRBJ2-2; TRBD2 matches 14 bases. The length of the CDR3 is 17 residues. CDR1 and CDR2 from the germline V gene are SGHRS and YFSETQ. Unmatched junction bases numbered 7, after V lost 4 bases and J lost 5 bases. CDR3 sequence: CASSPTSGGADTGELFF. The CDR3 DNA reads as TGCGCCAGCAGCCCGACTAGCGGGGGGGCTGATACCGGGGAGCTGTTTTTT.

The chain joins TRBV5-6 to TRBJ2-7; 10 bases are a match to TRBD2. This CDR3 spans 15 amino acids. J gave up 2 bases and V 4 bases, and 6 bases lay outside the gene matches. Germline V gene lookup returns CDR1 SGHDT and CDR2 YYEEEE. In DNA form, the CDR3 reads TGTGCCAGCAGCGATAGCGGGGGGTCCCCCTACGAGCAGTACGTC. Its translation is CASSDSGGSPYEQYV.

This clone has a handful of counts. The chain combines TRBV11-2 with TRBJ2-1; D unclear. CDR3 length equals 13 residues. V was cut by 0 bases and J by 9 bases, with 9 bases left in between. Germline CDR1 SGHAT, CDR2 FQNNGV. The chain's CDR3 is CASSLESWGEQFF. The CDR3 DNA is TGTGCCAGCAGCTTAGAATCCTGGGGTGAGCAGTTCTTC.

The chain uses TRBV18 and TRBJ1-4, with a tentative D call TRBD1 (6 bases). V lost 6 bases, J lost 0 bases, and 17 bases lay in between. The CDR3 is made up of 17 amino acids. Germline V lookup: CDR1 KGHSH, CDR2 LQKENI. CDR3 residues: CASSPSQGSATNEKLFF. For the CDR3, the DNA is TGTGCCAGCTCCCCCTCACAGGGTAGCGCAACTAATGAAAAACTGTTTTTT.